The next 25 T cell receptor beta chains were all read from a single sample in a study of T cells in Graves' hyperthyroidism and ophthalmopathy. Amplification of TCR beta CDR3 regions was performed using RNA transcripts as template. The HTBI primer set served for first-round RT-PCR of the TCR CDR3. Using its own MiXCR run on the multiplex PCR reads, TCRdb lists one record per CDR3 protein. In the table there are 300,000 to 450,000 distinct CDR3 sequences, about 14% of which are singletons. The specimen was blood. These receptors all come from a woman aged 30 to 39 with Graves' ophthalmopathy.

The CDR3 nucleotides read TGTGCCAGCAGCCAAGATCCTTGGGGGGGCGCCGGGGAGCTGTTTTTT. It specifies CASSQDPWGGAGELFF. This chain uses TRBV4-2 with TRBJ2-2; the D gene is possibly TRBD2 (7 bases). Deletions cut 0 bases from V and 6 bases from J, with 14 bases between. The CDR3 consists of 16 residues. Germline-derived CDR1 and CDR2 are LGHNA and YNFKEQ.

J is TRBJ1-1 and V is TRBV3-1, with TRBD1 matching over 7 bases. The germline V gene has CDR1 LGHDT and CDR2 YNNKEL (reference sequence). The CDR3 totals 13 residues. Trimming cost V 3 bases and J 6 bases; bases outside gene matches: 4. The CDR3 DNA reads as TGTGCCAGCAGCCAGCAGGGGGGGCCTGAAGCTTTCTTT. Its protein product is CASSQQGGPEAFF.

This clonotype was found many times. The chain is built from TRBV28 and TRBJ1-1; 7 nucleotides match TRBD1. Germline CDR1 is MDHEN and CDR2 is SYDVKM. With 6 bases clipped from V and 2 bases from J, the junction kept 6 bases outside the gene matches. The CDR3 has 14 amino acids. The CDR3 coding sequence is TGTGCCAGCAGAACAGGGGCATCCAACACTGAAGCTTTCTTT. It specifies CASRTGASNTEAFF.

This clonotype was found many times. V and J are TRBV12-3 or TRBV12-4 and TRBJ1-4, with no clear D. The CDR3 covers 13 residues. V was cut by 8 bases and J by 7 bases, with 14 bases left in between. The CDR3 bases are TGTGCCAGCCGCATAGACACTTCTGAAAAACTGTTTTTT. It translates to CASRIDTSEKLFF.

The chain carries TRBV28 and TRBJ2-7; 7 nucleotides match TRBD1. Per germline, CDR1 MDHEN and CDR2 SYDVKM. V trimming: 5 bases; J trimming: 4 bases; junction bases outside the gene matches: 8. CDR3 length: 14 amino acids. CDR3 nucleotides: TGTGCCAGCAGTCCTCCCGGGACAGCATACGAGCAGTACTTC. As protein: CASSPPGTAYEQYF.

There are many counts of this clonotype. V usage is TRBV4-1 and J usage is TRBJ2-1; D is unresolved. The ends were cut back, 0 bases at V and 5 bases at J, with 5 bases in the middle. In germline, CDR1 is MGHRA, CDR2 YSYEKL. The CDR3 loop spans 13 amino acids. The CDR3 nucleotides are TGCGCCAGCAGCCAAGATTGGCACAATGAGCAGTTCTTC. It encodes CASSQDWHNEQFF.

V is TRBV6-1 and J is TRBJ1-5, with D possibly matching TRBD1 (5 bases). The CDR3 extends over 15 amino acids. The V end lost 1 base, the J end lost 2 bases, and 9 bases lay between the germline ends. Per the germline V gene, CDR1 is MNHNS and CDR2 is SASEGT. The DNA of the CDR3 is TGTGCCAGCAGTGAAGAGGGGTACGGCAATCAGCCCCAGCATTTT. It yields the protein CASSEEGYGNQPQHF.

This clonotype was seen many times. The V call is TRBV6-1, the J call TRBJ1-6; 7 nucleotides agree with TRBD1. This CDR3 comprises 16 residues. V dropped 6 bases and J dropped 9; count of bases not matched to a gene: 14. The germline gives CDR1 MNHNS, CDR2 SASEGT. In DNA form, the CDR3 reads TGTGCCAGCAGGGGCGCAGGGGGAGAGGGGATTTCACCCCTCCACTTT. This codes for CASRGAGGEGISPLHF.

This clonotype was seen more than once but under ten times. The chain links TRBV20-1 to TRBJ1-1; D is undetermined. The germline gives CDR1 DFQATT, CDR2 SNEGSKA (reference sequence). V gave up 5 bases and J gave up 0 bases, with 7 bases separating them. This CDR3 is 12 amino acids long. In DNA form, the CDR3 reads TGCAGTGCTTCCCGGTTGAACACTGAAGCTTTCTTT. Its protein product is CSASRLNTEAFF.

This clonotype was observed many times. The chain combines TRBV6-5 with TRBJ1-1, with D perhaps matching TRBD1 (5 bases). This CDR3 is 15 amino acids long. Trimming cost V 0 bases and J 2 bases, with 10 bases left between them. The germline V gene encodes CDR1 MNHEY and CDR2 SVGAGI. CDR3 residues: CASSYSTALNTEAFF. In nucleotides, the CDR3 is TGTGCCAGCAGTTACTCGACAGCCCTAAACACTGAAGCTTTCTTT.

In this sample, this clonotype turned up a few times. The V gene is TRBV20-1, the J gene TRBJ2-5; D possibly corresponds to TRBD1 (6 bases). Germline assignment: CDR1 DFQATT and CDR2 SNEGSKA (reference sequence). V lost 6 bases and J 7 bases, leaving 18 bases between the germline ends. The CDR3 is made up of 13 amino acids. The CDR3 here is CSAPRTLGGTQYF. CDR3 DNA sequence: TGCAGTGCACCCAGGACCTTAGGGGGGACCCAGTACTTC.

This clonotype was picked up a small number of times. The CDR3 reads CASRGTGRATNEKLFF. The CDR3 DNA sequence: TGTGCCAGCAGGGGGACAGGGAGGGCCACTAATGAAAAACTGTTTTTT. The chain links TRBV6-1 to TRBJ1-4; 9 bases are a match to TRBD1. Germline lookup yields CDR1 MNHNS and CDR2 SASEGT. V shed 6 bases and J 2 bases; nucleotides not matched to a gene: 7. The CDR3 length is 16 residues.

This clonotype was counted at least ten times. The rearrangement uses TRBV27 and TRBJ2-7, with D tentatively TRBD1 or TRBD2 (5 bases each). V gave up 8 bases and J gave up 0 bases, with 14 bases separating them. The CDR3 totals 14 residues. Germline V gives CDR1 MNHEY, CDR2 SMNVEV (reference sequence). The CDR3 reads CASGDRGSSYEQYF. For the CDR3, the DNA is TGTGCCAGCGGAGACAGAGGGAGCTCCTACGAGCAGTACTTC.

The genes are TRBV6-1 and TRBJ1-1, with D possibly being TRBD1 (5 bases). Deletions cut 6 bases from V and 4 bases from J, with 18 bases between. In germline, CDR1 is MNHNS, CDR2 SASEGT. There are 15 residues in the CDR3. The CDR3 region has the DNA TGTGCCAGCAGCCGGTCGGGGGGGGGGTCCACTGAAGCTTTCTTT. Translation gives CASSRSGGGSTEAFF.

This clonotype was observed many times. The CDR3 is CASSEQLGNYNEQFF. CDR3 in DNA: TGTGCCAGCAGTGAACAACTAGGCAACTACAATGAGCAGTTCTTC. V and J are TRBV6-1 and TRBJ2-1, with D possibly TRBD2 on 5 matching bases. The CDR3 loop spans 15 amino acids. The germline V and J ends were trimmed by 2 bases and 3 bases, with 11 bases remaining between them. The germline V gene has CDR1 MNHNS and CDR2 SASEGT.

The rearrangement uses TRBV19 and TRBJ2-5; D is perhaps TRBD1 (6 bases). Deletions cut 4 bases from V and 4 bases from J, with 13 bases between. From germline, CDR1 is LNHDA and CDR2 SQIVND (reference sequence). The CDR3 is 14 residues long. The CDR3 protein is CASSTSARGETQYF. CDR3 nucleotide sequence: TGTGCCAGTAGTACCAGCGCCAGGGGAGAGACCCAGTACTTC.

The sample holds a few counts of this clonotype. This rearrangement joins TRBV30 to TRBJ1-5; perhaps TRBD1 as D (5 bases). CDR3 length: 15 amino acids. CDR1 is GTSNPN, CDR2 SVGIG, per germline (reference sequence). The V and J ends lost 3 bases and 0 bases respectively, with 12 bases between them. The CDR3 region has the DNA TGTGCCTGGAGCGTAGGGGCAGCTAGCAATCAGCCCCAGCATTTT. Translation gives CAWSVGAASNQPQHF.

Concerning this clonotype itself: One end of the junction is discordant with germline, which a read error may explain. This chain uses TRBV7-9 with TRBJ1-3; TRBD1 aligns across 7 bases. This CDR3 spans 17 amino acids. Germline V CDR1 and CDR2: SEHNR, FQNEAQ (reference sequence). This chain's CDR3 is CASSPTGTALSENTIYF. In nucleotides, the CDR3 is TGTGCCAGCAGCCCGACCGGGACAGCCCTCTCTGAAAACACCATATATTTT.

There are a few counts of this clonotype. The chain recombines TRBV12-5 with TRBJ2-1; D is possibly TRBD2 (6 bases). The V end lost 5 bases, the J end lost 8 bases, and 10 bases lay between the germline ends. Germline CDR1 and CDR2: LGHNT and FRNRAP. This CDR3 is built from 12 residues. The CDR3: CASGILAYEQFF. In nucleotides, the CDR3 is TGTGCTAGTGGTATACTAGCATATGAGCAGTTCTTC.

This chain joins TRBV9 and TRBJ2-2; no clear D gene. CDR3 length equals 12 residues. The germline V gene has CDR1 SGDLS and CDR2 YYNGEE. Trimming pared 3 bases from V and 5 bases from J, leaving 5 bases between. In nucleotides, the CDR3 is TGTGCCAGCAGCGCCACGACCGGGGAGCTGTTTTTT. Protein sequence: CASSATTGELFF.

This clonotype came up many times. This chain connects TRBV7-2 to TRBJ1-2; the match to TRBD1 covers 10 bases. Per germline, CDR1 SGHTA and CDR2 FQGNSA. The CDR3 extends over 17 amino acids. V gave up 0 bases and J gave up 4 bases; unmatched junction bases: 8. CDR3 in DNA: TGTGCCAGCAGCTTAGCCCCGGGACAGGGGACACTCTATGGCTACACCTTC. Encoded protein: CASSLAPGQGTLYGYTF.

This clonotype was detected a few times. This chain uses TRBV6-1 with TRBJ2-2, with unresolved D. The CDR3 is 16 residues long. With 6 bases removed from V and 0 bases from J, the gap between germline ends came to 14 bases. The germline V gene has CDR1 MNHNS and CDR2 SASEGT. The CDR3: CASSHQPGPNTGELFF. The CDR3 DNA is TGTGCCAGCAGCCACCAGCCAGGTCCGAACACCGGGGAGCTGTTTTTT.

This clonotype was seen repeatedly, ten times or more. DNA of the CDR3: TGCAGTGCTAGAATCAGGGGGAGAGATGAAAAACTGTTTTTT. Its protein is CSARIRGRDEKLFF. V and J are TRBV20-1 and TRBJ1-4; 7 bases match TRBD1. This CDR3 spans 14 amino acids. J gave up 6 bases and V 2 bases, and 6 bases lay outside the gene matches. CDR1 is DFQATT, CDR2 SNEGSKA, per germline (reference sequence).

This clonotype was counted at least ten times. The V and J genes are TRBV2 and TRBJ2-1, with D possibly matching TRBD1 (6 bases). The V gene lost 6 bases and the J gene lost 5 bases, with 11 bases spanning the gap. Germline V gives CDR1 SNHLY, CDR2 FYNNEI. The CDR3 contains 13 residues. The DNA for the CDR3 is TGTGCCAGCAGGGAGACAGGAGACAATGAGCAGTTCTTC. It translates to CASRETGDNEQFF.

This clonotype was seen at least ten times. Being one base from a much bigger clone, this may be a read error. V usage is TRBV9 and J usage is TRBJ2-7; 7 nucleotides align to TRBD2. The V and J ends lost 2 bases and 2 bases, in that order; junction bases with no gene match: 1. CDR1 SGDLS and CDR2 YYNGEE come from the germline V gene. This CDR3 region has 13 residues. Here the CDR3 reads CASSVGGTYEQYF. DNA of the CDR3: TGTGCCAGCAGCGTCGGGGGGACCTACGAGCAGTACTTC.